Here is one TCR beta chain with its context. Its antigen target is currently unknown. It has no much larger one-base neighbor in the sample; base qualities were not kept. This entry comes from a study of shared clonotypes between healthy human individuals (TCRdb year 2020). Describing the broader study: A few men and two women, aged 18 to 49 years, made up the cohort. Between about 0.94 and 8.9 billion PBMCs per donor were obtained by leukapheresis. For each donor, CD4 naive and CD4 memory were each run on three plates, CD8 naive on two plates, and CD8 memory on one plate. Libraries were prepared and TCR repertoires were sequenced by different laboratories using diverse techniques, in order to increase sequencing depth and limit assay-specific biases. To estimate repertoire size and how much clonotypes are shared between individuals, the study performed deep sequencing of blood TCR repertoires from roughly five healthy adults. Paper-wide results and their limitations: Because the study included a small number of donors, the genetic and exposure-history diversity represented was limited. Sampling was restricted to blood, and TCR repertoires in tissue are likely to differ from TCR repertoires in blood. Sharing across a few donors was observed for 5% to 6.5% of naive CD4, 3.5% of naive CD8, 2% to 2.5% of memory CD4, and about 0.39% of memory CD8 clonotypes. Rarefaction of sorted-subset datasets indicated incomplete sequencing despite the large sequencing depth. Clonotypes shared by all four sorted-subset donors showed higher generation probabilities than non-shared clonotypes. Pairwise subsampling led to the expectation that sequencing depth would affect the degree of clonotype sharing among donors. Naive subsets generally had larger estimated clonotype richness than memory subsets.

From a lookup of the germline V gene (reference sequence), CDR1 and CDR2 are SGHNT and YYREEE. From V the trimming removes 3 bases and from J it removes 0 bases, while the gene matches leave 10 bases of the junction unaccounted for. Spanning cysteine to phenylalanine, the CDR3 consists of 20 amino acids. Only CDR3 DNA is held: 60 bases, read in frame from base 1. The donors were healthy, HIV-negative adults who had no recently reported acute infections or vaccinations. Every donor was a Caucasian adult residing in Nashville, Tennessee, USA. Magnetic negative selection was used to enrich CD4+ T cells, after which naive cells were positively selected on CD45RA and the negative fraction became the memory subset. Blood was collected by leukapheresis, and PBMCs were isolated by Ficoll-Histopaque density gradient centrifugation and then cryopreserved in liquid nitrogen vapor phase. Purity and quantity of every magnetically sorted T cell population were checked by analytical flow cytometry. From each sorted fraction, genomic DNA was isolated and quantified by UV absorbance on a Nanodrop 2000c.

Using the deep immunoSEQ assay, TCR CDR3 regions were amplified from genomic DNA by multiplex PCR. Extracted genomic DNA from each cell subset was distributed evenly across all wells of several immunoSEQ 96-well plates, and each plate was treated as a replicate. Each replicate PCR for sorted subsets received around 0.2 ug genomic DNA, equal to roughly 33,000 T cell genomes. The purified libraries were quantified using a Qubit 3.0 fluorometer, sized with a Bioanalyzer 2100, and then quantified again using the KAPA Library Quantification kit. Every immunoSEQ 96-well plate was sequenced on a dedicated single-read 150-cycle Illumina NextSeq 550 flow cell. As for how the authors treated the data: Because the immunoSEQ output included only junctional sequences and no quality scores, the filtering could not be the same as the filtering used for full-length reads. Sequences were annotated with PyIR, a Python wrapper for IgBLAST v1.9, using IMGT germline references to assign V/J genes and CDR3. Reads with weak V/J assignments (E-value above 1e-6), missing CDR3, stop codons, out-of-frame junctions, or ambiguous translated residues were removed. V3J clonotypes were defined by identical inferred V gene, J gene, and CDR3 amino acid sequence. To compute the percentage overlap between repertoires, the number of shared unique clonotypes was divided by the size of the smaller repertoire. Three approaches were used to assess repertoire richness: RTK rarefaction, the Chao1 estimator, and Recon v2.1 estimates of unobserved clonotypes. Generation probabilities were computed with OLGA for all TCRbeta clonotypes obtained by the gDNA method from a few donors. The source is immuneACCESS, and TCRdb retained only in-frame sequences with V and J called. Part of the clones is not carried over; for the studies checked, unresolved V genes explain less than half of this, and the remainder is unexplained. For V, J and clone size, that table is used; D and trimming come from the DNA. This sample comprises some 2,000,000 clones, 90% to 95% of them detected only once. In total, the top ten clones hold more than 0.1% of the sample.

The receptor chain draws on TRBV5-4 and TRBJ2-1; the junction holds 15 bases that match TRBD2. The source of this sequence is a young man in good health. The sequencing sample was made of naive CD4+ T cells sorted from blood. The label giving this sample's cell subset or site can be read as: CD45RA+ positively selected. The DNA reads as follows: TGTGCCAGCAGCTGGGGACTAGCGGGAGGCAACCGGGGCTCCTACAATGAGCAGTTCTTC. This sequence encodes CASSWGLAGGNRGSYNEQFF.